The source of this T cell receptor beta chain is a study of T-cell reconstitution after alpha-beta-depleted transplantation in children. V was cut by 0 bases and J by 5 bases, with 13 bases left in between. Looked up from germline, CDR1 is MGHRA and CDR2 is YSYEKL. The CDR3 length is 15 residues. This clonotype was counted a few times. The antigen is unknown. Study-wide points: Once a year had passed after transplant, T-cell counts and diversity came mostly from newly produced T cells.

The TCRbeta library incorporated unique molecular identifiers. TCRdb reprocessed the PCR reads with MiXCR, giving one entry per CDR3 protein. The data hold just under 350,000 distinct CDR3 sequences, with around 16% observed a single time. This sequence joins TRBV4-1 and TRBJ2-5; D not certain. This receptor was taken from a male patient between 2 and 15 years old who had a stem cell transplant for acute lymphoblastic leukemia, so the T cells may come from the graft donor. Sample: PBMCs, mostly from graft donor cells, taken 360 days after TCRalphabeta/CD19-depleted stem cell transplant. CDR3 bases: TGCGCCAGCAGCCAAGATGCTCCACCCTCGGAGACCCAGTACTTC. This sequence encodes CASSQDAPPSETQYF.